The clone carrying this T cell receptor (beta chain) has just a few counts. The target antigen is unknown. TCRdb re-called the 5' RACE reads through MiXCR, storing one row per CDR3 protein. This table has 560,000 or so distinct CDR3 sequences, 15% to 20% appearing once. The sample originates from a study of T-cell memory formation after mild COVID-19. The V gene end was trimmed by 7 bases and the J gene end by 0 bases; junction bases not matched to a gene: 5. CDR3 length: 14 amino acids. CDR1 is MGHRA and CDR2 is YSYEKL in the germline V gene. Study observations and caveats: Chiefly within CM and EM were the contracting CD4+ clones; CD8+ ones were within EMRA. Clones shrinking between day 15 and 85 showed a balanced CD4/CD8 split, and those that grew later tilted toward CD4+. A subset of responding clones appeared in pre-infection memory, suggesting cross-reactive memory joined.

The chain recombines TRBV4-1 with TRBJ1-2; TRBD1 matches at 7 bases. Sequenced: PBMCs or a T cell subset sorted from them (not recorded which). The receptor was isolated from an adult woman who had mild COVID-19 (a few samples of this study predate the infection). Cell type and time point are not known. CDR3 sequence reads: CASKRTGANYGYTF. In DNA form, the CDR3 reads TGCGCCAGCAAAAGGACAGGCGCTAACTATGGCTACACCTTC.